This T cell receptor (beta chain) was profiled in a study of CD8+ T cells in alopecia areata. Overall study context: Treatment of the treated patients consisted of oral tofacitinib, 5 to 10 mg twice daily.

T lymphocytes (CD4+ and CD8+) were sorted from PBMCs. The study, taken as a whole, reports: For lesional scalp, especially alopecia totalis/universalis, clonality was higher than in normal scalp. Scalp specimens additionally yield sequences from normal skin's resident alphabeta T cells.

As for this clone: The antigen is undetermined.

Reverse transcribed after extraction, RNA yielded cDNA as the sequencing template. Generated by immunoSEQ multiplex PCR, the TCRdb table keeps only in-frame clones and is missing some. The sample includes some 130,000 clones, approximately 49% seen only once; the top ten take around 19%. The V end lost 4 bases, the J end lost 5 bases, and 21 bases lay between the germline ends. The CDR3 covers 16 residues. From germline, CDR1 is SGHRS and CDR2 YFSETQ. The source of this sequence is a human donor with alopecia areata. The chain links TRBV5-1 to TRBJ1-1, with a possible D match to TRBD1 (5 bases). The starting material was CD8+ T cells sorted from blood, obtained at week 0. CDR3 amino acids: CASSPDEGRRWTEAFF. CDR3 in DNA: TGCGCCAGCAGCCCTGACGAGGGGCGACGATGGACTGAAGCTTTCTTT.